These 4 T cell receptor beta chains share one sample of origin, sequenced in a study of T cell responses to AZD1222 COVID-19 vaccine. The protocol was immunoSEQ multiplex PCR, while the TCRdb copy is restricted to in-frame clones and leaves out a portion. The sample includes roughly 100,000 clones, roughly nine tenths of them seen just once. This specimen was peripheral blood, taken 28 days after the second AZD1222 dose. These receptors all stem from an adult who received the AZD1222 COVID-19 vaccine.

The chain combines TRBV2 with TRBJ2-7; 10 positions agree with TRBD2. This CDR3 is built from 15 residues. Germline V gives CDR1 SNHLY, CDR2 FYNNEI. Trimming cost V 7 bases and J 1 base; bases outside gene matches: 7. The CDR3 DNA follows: TGTGCCAGCAAAGAAGGGACTAGCGCTTCCTACGAGCAGTACTTC. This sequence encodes CASKEGTSASYEQYF.

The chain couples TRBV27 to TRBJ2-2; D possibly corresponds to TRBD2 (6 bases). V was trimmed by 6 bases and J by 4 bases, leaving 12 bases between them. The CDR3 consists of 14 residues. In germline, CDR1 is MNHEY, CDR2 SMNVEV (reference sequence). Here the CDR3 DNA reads TGTGCCAGCAGGCCCGGACTATCCACCGGGGAGCTGTTTTTT. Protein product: CASRPGLSTGELFF.

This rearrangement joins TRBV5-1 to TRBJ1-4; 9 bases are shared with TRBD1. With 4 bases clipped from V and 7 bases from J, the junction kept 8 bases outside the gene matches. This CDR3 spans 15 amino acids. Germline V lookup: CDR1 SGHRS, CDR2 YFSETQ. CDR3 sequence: CASSPGQGRGEKLFF. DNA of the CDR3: TGCGCCAGCAGCCCCGGACAGGGGAGGGGTGAAAAACTGTTTTTT.

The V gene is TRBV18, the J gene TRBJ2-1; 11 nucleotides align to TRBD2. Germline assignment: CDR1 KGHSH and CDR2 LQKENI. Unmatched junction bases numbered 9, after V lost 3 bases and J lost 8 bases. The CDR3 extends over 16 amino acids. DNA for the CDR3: TGTGCCAGCTCACCGGCTCATACTAGCGGGAGTTATGAGCAGTTCTTC. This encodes CASSPAHTSGSYEQFF.